Presented here are 10 T cell receptor beta chains from one specimen sequenced in a study of blood T cell repertoires in COVID-19. Profiling relied on immunoSEQ multiplex PCR, and the TCRdb table lists in-frame clones only, not all of them. This table holds roughly 320,000 clones, 65% to 90% found once. The source material was peripheral blood. The source of these receptors is a human donor in a cohort sampled during active COVID-19.

This clone was counted once. The chain uses TRBV5-1 and TRBJ1-2; TRBD1 is a possible D gene (6 bases). There are 16 residues in the CDR3. The V and J ends lost 0 bases and 4 bases respectively, with 16 bases between them. The germline CDR1 and CDR2 sequences are SGHRS and YFSETQ. The CDR3 coding sequence is TGCGCCAGCAGCTTGGGAATGGATTTAGGGGGCTATGGCTACACCTTC. Translating it yields CASSLGMDLGGYGYTF.

This sequence joins TRBV7-9 and TRBJ1-2; D is uncertain. CDR3 length: 16 amino acids. Germline CDR1 and CDR2: SEHNR and FQNEAQ (reference sequence). V lost 2 bases to trimming and J lost 8 bases, with 21 bases between them. The CDR3 nucleotides are TGTGCCAGCAGCTTATTGGGTAACAAGGGAGGCCGGGGCTACACCTTC. This encodes CASSLLGNKGGRGYTF.

The CDR3 DNA follows: TGCGCCAGCACTGACAGGGGAGATAACACCGGGGAGCTGTTTTTT. Protein product: CASTDRGDNTGELFF. The rearrangement joins TRBV4-1 to TRBJ2-2; 8 bases fit TRBD1. Trimming cost V 7 bases and J 2 bases; bases outside gene matches: 6. The CDR3 runs 15 residues. Germline V gives CDR1 MGHRA, CDR2 YSYEKL.

V and J are TRBV5-1 and TRBJ2-5; tentative D call: TRBD1 (6 bases). The germline CDR1 and CDR2 sequences are SGHRS and YFSETQ. Trimming shortened V by 5 bases and J by 2 bases, and 10 bases separated the two germline ends. This CDR3 comprises 13 residues. In DNA, the CDR3 is TGCGCCAGCAGGGATAGGGGGCAAGAGACCCAGTACTTC. Residues: CASRDRGQETQYF.

The chain carries TRBV12-3 or TRBV12-4 and TRBJ1-2; 8 bases are shared with TRBD1. J lost 5 bases, V lost 5 bases, and 4 bases had no gene match. This CDR3 region has 13 residues. In nucleotides, the CDR3 is TGTGCCAGCAGTCGTCGACAGGGGTATGGCTACACCTTC. This gives the protein CASSRRQGYGYTF.

The J gene is TRBJ1-2, the V gene TRBV27, with D unclear. The CDR3 runs to 16 residues. The germline gives CDR1 MNHEY, CDR2 SMNVEV (reference sequence). The V and J ends lost 6 bases and 1 base respectively, with 18 bases between them. CDR3 amino acids: CASSRLLRGFNYGYTF. The CDR3 bases are TGTGCCAGCAGCCGTTTATTACGGGGTTTTAACTATGGCTACACCTTC.

V gene TRBV18 combines with J gene TRBJ1-1, with D tentatively TRBD1 (5 bases). The CDR3 is 15 amino acids. Between the trimmed V and J ends, which lost 1 base and 0 bases, there was a span of 9 bases. Per germline, CDR1 KGHSH and CDR2 LQKENI. The CDR3 reads CASSPLETVNTEAFF. The CDR3 DNA is TGTGCCAGCTCACCACTTGAGACAGTGAACACTGAAGCTTTCTTT.

V gene TRBV19 combines with J gene TRBJ1-2; D is possibly TRBD1 (5 bases). With 1 base removed from V and 4 bases from J, the gap between germline ends came to 10 bases. This CDR3 comprises 14 residues. Germline CDR1 LNHDA, CDR2 SQIVND (reference sequence). Here the CDR3 DNA reads TGTGCCAGTAGTATAGCCGCTGGGGCCTATGGCTACACCTTC. Encoded protein: CASSIAAGAYGYTF.

As DNA, the CDR3 is TGTGCCACCAGTGAGAAGGGACTGAAAGGGGATGAGCAGTTCTTC. Protein product: CATSEKGLKGDEQFF. The rearrangement uses TRBV24-1 and TRBJ2-1, with D possibly being TRBD2 (6 bases). This CDR3 is built from 15 residues. Germline CDR1 KGHDR, CDR2 SFDVKD. V dropped 4 bases and J dropped 8 bases, with 17 bases sitting between them.

The sample holds a few counts of this clone. The chain couples TRBV12-5 to TRBJ2-6; D is perhaps TRBD1 (7 bases). CDR1 and CDR2 (germline): LGHNT, FRNRAP. Trimming left V 5 bases short and J 1 base short, with 15 bases between. The CDR3 covers 17 residues. The CDR3 DNA reads as TGTGCTAGTGGTCCTCAGACAGGGAGGTCTGGGGCCAACGTCCTGACTTTC. Its translation is CASGPQTGRSGANVLTF. The full variable domain, in which reference TRBV12-5 and TRBJ2-6 provide the parts outside the CDR3, is DARVTQTPRHKVTEMGQEVTMRCQPILGHNTVFWYRQTMMQGLELLAYFRNRAPLDDSGMPKDRFSAEMPDATLATLKIQPSEPRDSAVYFCASGPQTGRSGANVLTFGAGSRLTVL.